These 20 T cell receptor beta chains share one sample of origin, sequenced in a study of blood T cell repertoires in COVID-19. The protocol was immunoSEQ multiplex PCR, while the TCRdb copy is restricted to in-frame clones and leaves out a portion. The data contain under 45,000 clones, under 80% of them singletons. The sequenced sample was peripheral blood. These receptors originate from an elderly man with acute or convalescent COVID-19.

V gene TRBV18 combines with J gene TRBJ1-5; D gene unclear. This CDR3 is built from 14 residues. Trimming took 1 base from V and 0 from J, leaving 4 bases between them. The germline CDR1 and CDR2 sequences are KGHSH and LQKENI. The CDR3, as DNA: TGTGCCAGCTCACCACAGAGTAGCAATCAGCCCCAGCATTTT. Translating it yields CASSPQSSNQPQHF. Looking up the rest from reference TRBV18 and TRBJ1-5 gives the full variable domain: NAGVMQNPRHLVRRRGQEARLRCSPMKGHSHVYWYRQLPEEGLKFMVYLQKENIIDESGMPKERFSAEFPKEGPSILRIQQVVRGDSAAYFCASSPQSSNQPQHFGDGTRLSIL.

The V and J genes are TRBV18 and TRBJ1-2, with no clear D. This CDR3 contains 12 residues. Germline-derived CDR1 and CDR2 are KGHSH and LQKENI. Trimming took 6 bases from V and 4 from J, leaving 9 bases between them. DNA of the CDR3: TGTGCCAGCTCCGCCGAGGGCTATGGCTACACCTTC. Protein sequence: CASSAEGYGYTF.

This chain joins TRBV6-5 and TRBJ2-5; weak D call: TRBD1 (6 bases). With 6 bases removed from V and 0 bases from J, the gap between germline ends came to 14 bases. Germline-derived CDR1 and CDR2 are MNHEY and SVGAGI. This CDR3 has 15 residues. The CDR3 nucleotides read TGTGCCAGCAGCTCACTTGGACAGAACCAAGAGACCCAGTACTTC. Protein: CASSSLGQNQETQYF.

CDR3 nucleotides: TGTGCCAGCGGACTAGCGGGGGGGCCTCTGGAGACCCAGTACTTC. This translates into CASGLAGGPLETQYF. The gene calls are TRBV7-7 and TRBJ2-5; 15 bases line up with TRBD2. Per germline, CDR1 SSHAT and CDR2 FNYEAQ (reference sequence). The CDR3 has 15 amino acids. The ends lost 8 bases at V and 5 bases at J; junction bases unmatched: 6.

The J gene is TRBJ1-1, the V gene TRBV2, with D uncertain. The V gene lost 7 bases and the J gene lost 5 bases, with 8 bases spanning the gap. The V gene's germline CDR1 is SNHLY and CDR2 FYNNEI. The CDR3 runs 11 residues. CDR3 protein: CASTVETEAFF. In DNA, the CDR3 is TGTGCCAGCACGGTGGAGACTGAAGCTTTCTTT.

This clone showed up just a few times. The chain joins TRBV7-9 to TRBJ1-6; no reliable D call. V lost 3 bases and J lost 3, with 6 bases in between. The CDR3 is made up of 14 amino acids. Germline CDR1 and CDR2: SEHNR and FQNEAQ (reference sequence). The CDR3 reads CASSFGDYNSPLHF. CDR3 coding DNA: TGTGCCAGCAGCTTCGGAGACTATAATTCACCCCTCCACTTT.

This clone is a singleton in its sample. V is TRBV6-5 and J is TRBJ1-2, with D unresolved. The germline CDR1 and CDR2 sequences are MNHEY and SVGAGI. The CDR3 sequence is 13 residues long. Between the trimmed V and J ends, which lost 6 bases and 8 bases, there was a span of 16 bases. CDR3 loop: CASRGRSSRGYTF. CDR3 bases: TGTGCCAGCAGGGGCAGGTCGTCACGGGGCTACACCTTC.

V usage is TRBV7-3 and J usage is TRBJ2-1; 7 nucleotides match TRBD2. Germline V gene sequence: CDR1 SGHTA, CDR2 FQGTGA. The CDR3 sequence is 13 residues long. V gave up 8 bases and J gave up 7 bases; unmatched junction bases: 8. The DNA of the CDR3 is TGTGCCAGCTCGTTTGGGGAGGGGAATGAGCAGTTCTTC. Encoded protein: CASSFGEGNEQFF.

CDR3 in amino acids: CSVTLDRDPDTQYF. The CDR3 bases are TGCAGCGTCACTTTGGACAGGGACCCAGATACGCAGTATTTT. The chain joins TRBV29-1 to TRBJ2-3; TRBD1 matches at 8 bases. The V and J ends lost 6 bases and 4 bases, in that order; junction bases with no gene match: 9. There are 14 residues in the CDR3. Germline V gives CDR1 SQVTM, CDR2 ANQGSEA.

The gene calls are TRBV10-3 and TRBJ2-1, with 7 bases that match TRBD1. The CDR3 covers 14 residues. Germline V gives CDR1 ENHRY, CDR2 SYGVKD. V was clipped by 6 bases and J by 8 bases; unmatched bases: 10. The CDR3 nucleotides are TGTGCCATCAGGGGCGACAGGGCCGGGGATGAGCAGTTCTTC. It codes for CAIRGDRAGDEQFF.

The J gene is TRBJ1-4, the V gene TRBV20-1; D is ambiguous. CDR1 is DFQATT, CDR2 SNEGSKA, per germline (reference sequence). The CDR3 extends over 11 amino acids. The germline V and J ends were trimmed by 6 bases and 5 bases, with 7 bases remaining between them. CDR3 DNA: TGCAGTGCCCTTTTCAATGAAAAACTGTTTTTT. Its protein product is CSALFNEKLFF.

This chain joins TRBV3-1 (or the pseudogene TRBV3-2) and TRBJ1-5; D is unresolved. This CDR3 is built from 15 residues. Trimming stripped 1 base from V and 4 bases from J, with 11 bases between. CDR1 and CDR2 (germline): LGHDT, YNNKEL (reference sequence). Written as DNA, the CDR3 is TGTGCCAGCAGCCAAGGGCCCGGAGGAAATCAGCCCCAGCATTTT. Its translation is CASSQGPGGNQPQHF.

The V and J genes are TRBV18 and TRBJ2-7; 10 bases line up with TRBD2. Germline trimming cut 1 base from V and 3 bases from J; bases unmatched to any gene: 3. Germline lookup yields CDR1 KGHSH and CDR2 LQKENI. CDR3 length equals 15 residues. CDR3 protein: CASSPRASGSYEQYF. CDR3 in DNA: TGTGCCAGCTCACCACGGGCTAGCGGGAGCTACGAGCAGTACTTC.

The rearrangement joins TRBV11-2 to TRBJ2-7, with TRBD2 matching 10 bases. Germline CDR1 SGHAT, CDR2 FQNNGV. This CDR3 region has 15 residues. After removal of 3 bases from V and 5 bases from J, the junction contained 7 bases not matched to a gene. Here the CDR3 DNA reads TGTGCCAGCAGCTTCCTAGCGGGAGAGTCCCACGAGCAGTACTTC. Its protein is CASSFLAGESHEQYF.

This clone was seen a single time. The rearrangement uses TRBV11-2 and TRBJ2-3; TRBD1 might be the D (7 bases). The V end lost 5 bases, the J end lost 3 bases, and 15 bases lay between the germline ends. Germline assignment: CDR1 SGHAT and CDR2 FQNNGV. The CDR3 length is 15 residues. The CDR3 bases are TGTGCCAGCAGCCGAGGCAGGGGGGAAACAGATACGCAGTATTTT. It encodes CASSRGRGETDTQYF.

This chain links TRBV10-3 with TRBJ2-5; TRBD1 is a possible D gene (5 bases). The CDR3 runs to 15 residues. Deletions cut 0 bases from V and 3 bases from J, with 11 bases between. In germline, CDR1 is ENHRY, CDR2 SYGVKD. The CDR3: CAISESDRTEETQYF. The DNA of the CDR3 is TGTGCCATCAGTGAGTCTGACAGAACAGAAGAGACCCAGTACTTC.

The J gene is TRBJ2-3, the V gene TRBV6-6; 7 nucleotides agree with TRBD1. The CDR3 runs to 15 residues. Germline-derived CDR1 and CDR2 are MNHNY and SVGAGI (reference sequence). The V gene end was trimmed by 2 bases and the J gene end by 1 base; junction bases not matched to a gene: 3. The CDR3 loop reads CASSYPGQGTDTQYF. CDR3 DNA: TGTGCCAGCAGTTACCCAGGACAGGGCACAGATACGCAGTATTTT.

A single count supports this clone. The chain carries TRBV9 and TRBJ2-3, with D unclear. The germline V gene has CDR1 SGDLS and CDR2 YYNGEE. V lost 0 bases and J lost 3, with 8 bases in between. The CDR3 loop spans 14 amino acids. The CDR3 spells CASSVATVTDTQYF. The CDR3 DNA reads as TGTGCCAGCAGCGTAGCAACTGTGACAGATACGCAGTATTTT.

As DNA, the CDR3 is TGTGCCATCAGTGAGACGGGGACTAGCGGGGGGGCGCATACGCAGTATTTT. It codes for CAISETGTSGGAHTQYF. The chain employs TRBV10-3 and TRBJ2-3, with 16 bases identical to TRBD2. V was clipped by 2 bases and J by 7 bases; unmatched bases: 6. The length of the CDR3 is 17 residues. CDR1 is ENHRY, CDR2 SYGVKD, per germline.

This rearrangement joins TRBV19 to TRBJ1-2, with D unresolved. The CDR3 spans 15 residues. Trimming pared 0 bases from V and 3 bases from J, leaving 11 bases between. CDR1 is LNHDA, CDR2 SQIVND, per germline (reference sequence). The CDR3 nucleotides read TGTGCCAGTAGTATAGAAGGGAGCTTTTACTATGGCTACACCTTC. Translation gives CASSIEGSFYYGYTF.